A selection of T cell receptor beta chains follows, all from one sample in a study of blood T cell repertoires in COVID-19. Assay used: immunoSEQ multiplex PCR; TCRdb lists only in-frame clones, some missing. The sample yields about 190,000 clones, 88% seen once. Source material: peripheral blood. The receptors come from a human donor in a cohort sampled during active COVID-19. CDR3s leave out the opening cysteine and the closing phenylalanine or tryptophan. Fields, in order: V gene, D gene, J gene, CDR3 protein. The D gene is left open where the match is weak.

TRBV4-3,-,TRBJ2-7,ASSQGRDPQAYEQY
TRBV3-1/TRBV3-2,TRBD1,TRBJ2-2,ASSLDRGRLAGELF
TRBV6-2/TRBV6-3,TRBD2,TRBJ2-2,ASSYPGLAATNTGELF
TRBV7-6,TRBD2,TRBJ2-1,ASSFGTSGSGGDEQF
TRBV24-1,-,TRBJ2-3,ATSDPSTDTQY
TRBV3-1/TRBV3-2,TRBD1,TRBJ1-3,ASSLFGRGPGNTIY
TRBV2,-,TRBJ2-2,ASKARTANTGELF
TRBV3-1/TRBV3-2,-,TRBJ2-5,ASSLNIVQGETQY
TRBV9,-,TRBJ2-3,ASSVAPRGCTDTQY
TRBV5-4,-,TRBJ2-5,ASSPHVEGGETQY
TRBV30,-,TRBJ2-3,AWSRGGKTDTQY
TRBV7-6,-,TRBJ1-3,ASSKEQSSGGNTIY
TRBV21-1,-,TRBJ2-5,ASTPTSGTLSKQETQY
TRBV4-1,TRBD2,TRBJ2-7,ASSQVGIAGDYEQY
TRBV9,TRBD1,TRBJ1-1,ASSGGTGGNTEAF
TRBV7-9,TRBD2,TRBJ2-1,ASSPASGSSYNEQF
TRBV9,TRBD1,TRBJ1-2,ASSAILGQGGGYT
TRBV6-6,-,TRBJ2-2,ASNRDPGGAGELF
TRBV20-1,TRBD1,TRBJ1-6,SASSAGGTYNSPLH
TRBV7-2,-,TRBJ2-5,ASSTRGTGQKETQY
TRBV6-5,-,TRBJ2-7,ASSWRAGGYEQY
TRBV19,-,TRBJ1-2,ATLRGANYGYT
TRBV7-9,TRBD1,TRBJ1-1,ASSLQGGTEAF
TRBV6-6,-,TRBJ1-1,ASSYISPGDTEAF
TRBV19,-,TRBJ2-1,ASSTRSGWEQF
TRBV7-2,-,TRBJ1-4,ASSLVLNEKLF
TRBV15,-,TRBJ2-3,ATSRGQNTDTQY
TRBV7-8,-,TRBJ1-5,ASSLDQGQNQPQH
TRBV5-1,-,TRBJ2-1,ASSATGEDYNEQF
TRBV20-1,-,TRBJ2-7,SARQGYEQY
TRBV9,-,TRBJ2-3,ASSSGGAADTQY
TRBV6-5,TRBD1,TRBJ2-7,ASRTGQVAYEQY
TRBV4-3,TRBD1,TRBJ1-5,ASSQDRFRGAQH
TRBV12-3/TRBV12-4,-,TRBJ2-7,ASSSVAHGQY
TRBV5-4,-,TRBJ2-3,ASSFDGGPGDTQY
TRBV5-8,-,TRBJ2-5,ASSRIQGGETQY
TRBV7-7,-,TRBJ2-5,ASSLSGLHQETQY
TRBV5-4,TRBD2,TRBJ2-2,ASSPRGGARDTGELF
TRBV7-2,-,TRBJ1-1,ASSPMGSSAEAF
TRBV6-2/TRBV6-3,-,TRBJ2-1,ASSYSRSSASYNEQF
TRBV7-2,TRBD1,TRBJ1-4,ASSPTGVGEKLF
TRBV7-6,TRBD2,TRBJ2-2,ASSTSGGATGELF
TRBV7-8,-,TRBJ1-2,ASSPAGRAGGYT
TRBV5-6,TRBD1,TRBJ1-1,ASSTTGYTEAF
TRBV7-2,TRBD1,TRBJ2-1,ASSPQGTGNYNEQF
TRBV28,-,TRBJ1-4,ASSSGGATYEKLF
TRBV2,-,TRBJ2-7,ASRRSPAGYEQY
TRBV24-1,-,TRBJ2-1,ATSVGQGGNNEQF